The clone carrying this TCR beta chain was detected only a few times. As yet, its antigen is unknown. The read ends 3 residues shy of where the CDR3 ends; the end is completed using the germline J gene. These data come from a study of T cell clonality in common variable immunodeficiency. Study results and limitations: Reportedly, TCR beta sequences from common variable immunodeficiency showed fewer deletions and N-nucleotide insertions. The cause of increased CVID clonality remains unclear without subpopulation sequencing. Shared TCRbeta clones were fewer between CVID subjects than controls. Links between repertoire features and CVID complications were heterogeneity-limited.

Method: immunoSEQ multiplex PCR; TCRdb's copy keeps in-frame clones and lacks some. The record shows about 28,000 clones for this sample, with no singletons present. CVID subjects were neither ill nor on immunomodulatory or immunosuppressive medication at sampling. The CDR3 is made up of 16 amino acids. Germline V lookup: CDR1 SGHTA, CDR2 FQGTGA. The chain uses TRBV7-3 and TRBJ2-3; TRBD2 aligns across 11 bases. The sample was peripheral blood mononuclear cells. The sequence was collected from a human donor with common variable immunodeficiency. CDR3 bases read: TGTGCCAGCAGCTCCATTACTAGCGGGGGCCCCAGAACG. Residues: CASSSITSGGPRT. The CDR3 in its entirety is CASSSITSGGPRTQYF.